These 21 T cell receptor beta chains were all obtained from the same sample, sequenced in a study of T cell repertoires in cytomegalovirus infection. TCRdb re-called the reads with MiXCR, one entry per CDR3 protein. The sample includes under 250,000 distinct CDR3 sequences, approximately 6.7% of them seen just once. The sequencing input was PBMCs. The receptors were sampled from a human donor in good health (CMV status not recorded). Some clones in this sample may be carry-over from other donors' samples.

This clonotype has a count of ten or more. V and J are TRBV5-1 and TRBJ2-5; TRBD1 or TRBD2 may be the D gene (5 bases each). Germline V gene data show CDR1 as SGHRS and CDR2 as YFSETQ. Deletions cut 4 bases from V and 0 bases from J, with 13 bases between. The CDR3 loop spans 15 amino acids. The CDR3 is CASSGDLFYQETQYF. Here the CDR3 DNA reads TGCGCCAGCAGCGGGGACCTTTTCTACCAAGAGACCCAGTACTTC.

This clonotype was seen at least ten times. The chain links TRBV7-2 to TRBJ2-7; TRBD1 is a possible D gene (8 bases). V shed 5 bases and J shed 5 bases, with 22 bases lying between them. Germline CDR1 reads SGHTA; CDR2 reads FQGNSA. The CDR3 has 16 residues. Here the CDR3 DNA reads TGTGCCAGCAGCCTGGGGGGGGACAGGTTCCTCAACGAGCAGTACTTC. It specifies CASSLGGDRFLNEQYF.

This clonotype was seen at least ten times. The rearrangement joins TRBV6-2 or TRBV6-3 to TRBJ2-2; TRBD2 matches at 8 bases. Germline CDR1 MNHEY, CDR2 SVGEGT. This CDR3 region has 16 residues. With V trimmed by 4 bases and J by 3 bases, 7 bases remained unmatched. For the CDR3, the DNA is TGTGCCAGCAGTTCCAATAGCGGGGACTACACCGGGGAGCTGTTTTTT. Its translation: CASSSNSGDYTGELFF.

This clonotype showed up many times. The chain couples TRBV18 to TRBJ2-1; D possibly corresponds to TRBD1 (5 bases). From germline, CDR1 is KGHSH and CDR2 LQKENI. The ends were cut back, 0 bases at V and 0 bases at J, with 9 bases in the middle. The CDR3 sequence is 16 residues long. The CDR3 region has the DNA TGTGCCAGCTCACCACCAGGGGCGAGCTCCTACAATGAGCAGTTCTTC. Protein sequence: CASSPPGASSYNEQFF. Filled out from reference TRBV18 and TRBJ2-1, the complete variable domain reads NAGVMQNPRHLVRRRGQEARLRCSPMKGHSHVYWYRQLPEEGLKFMVYLQKENIIDESGMPKERFSAEFPKEGPSILRIQQVVRGDSAAYFCASSPPGASSYNEQFFGPGTRLTVL.

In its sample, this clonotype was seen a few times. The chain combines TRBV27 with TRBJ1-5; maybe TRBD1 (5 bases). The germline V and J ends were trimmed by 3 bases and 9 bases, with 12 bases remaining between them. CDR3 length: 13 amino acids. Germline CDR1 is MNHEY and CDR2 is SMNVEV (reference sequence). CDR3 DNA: TGTGCCAGCAGTTTCGCCGGGGGAAGGCCCCAGCATTTT. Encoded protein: CASSFAGGRPQHF.

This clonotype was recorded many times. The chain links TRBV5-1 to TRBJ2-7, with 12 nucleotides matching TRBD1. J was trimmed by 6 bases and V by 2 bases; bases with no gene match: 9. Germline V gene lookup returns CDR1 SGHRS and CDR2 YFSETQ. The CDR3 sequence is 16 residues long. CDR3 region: CASSFSSGQGASEQYF. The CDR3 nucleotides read TGCGCCAGCAGCTTTTCTTCGGGACAGGGGGCTTCCGAGCAGTACTTC.

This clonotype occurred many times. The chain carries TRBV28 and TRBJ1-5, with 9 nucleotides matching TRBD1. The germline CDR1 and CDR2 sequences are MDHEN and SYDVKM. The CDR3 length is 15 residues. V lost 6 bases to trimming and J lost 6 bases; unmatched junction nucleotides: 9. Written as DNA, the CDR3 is TGTGCCAGCAGCTCGGGACAGGGACGAAGTCAGCCCCAGCATTTT. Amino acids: CASSSGQGRSQPQHF.

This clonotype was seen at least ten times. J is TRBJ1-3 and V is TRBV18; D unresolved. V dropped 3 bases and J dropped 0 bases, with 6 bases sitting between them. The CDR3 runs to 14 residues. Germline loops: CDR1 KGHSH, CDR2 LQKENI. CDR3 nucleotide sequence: TGTGCCAGCTCACCCGGGGACTCTGGAAACACCATATATTTT. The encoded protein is CASSPGDSGNTIYF. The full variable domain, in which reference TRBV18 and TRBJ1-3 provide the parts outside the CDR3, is NAGVMQNPRHLVRRRGQEARLRCSPMKGHSHVYWYRQLPEEGLKFMVYLQKENIIDESGMPKERFSAEFPKEGPSILRIQQVVRGDSAAYFCASSPGDSGNTIYFGEGSWLTVV.

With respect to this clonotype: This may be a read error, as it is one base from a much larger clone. CDR3 coding DNA: TGCAGCGTTGCCTTGGGACAGAGCTCCTACGTGCAGTACTTC. Protein product: CSVALGQSSYVQYF. V usage is TRBV29-1 and J usage is TRBJ2-7; 7 bases are a match to TRBD1. The CDR3 consists of 14 residues. The germline gives CDR1 SQVTM, CDR2 ANQGSEA.

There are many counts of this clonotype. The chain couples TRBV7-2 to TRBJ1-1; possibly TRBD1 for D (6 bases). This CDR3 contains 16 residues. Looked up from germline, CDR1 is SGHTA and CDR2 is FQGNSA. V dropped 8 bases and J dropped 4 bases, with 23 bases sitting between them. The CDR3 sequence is CASFPRTRGEGTEAFF. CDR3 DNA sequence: TGTGCCAGCTTTCCAAGAACCAGGGGTGAAGGCACTGAAGCTTTCTTT.

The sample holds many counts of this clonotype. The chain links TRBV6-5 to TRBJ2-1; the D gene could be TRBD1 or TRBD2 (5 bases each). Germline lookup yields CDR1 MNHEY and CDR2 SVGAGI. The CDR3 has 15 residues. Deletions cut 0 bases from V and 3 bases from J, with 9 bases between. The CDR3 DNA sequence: TGTGCCAGCAGTTACTCCCGGGACGGCTACAATGAGCAGTTCTTC. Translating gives CASSYSRDGYNEQFF.

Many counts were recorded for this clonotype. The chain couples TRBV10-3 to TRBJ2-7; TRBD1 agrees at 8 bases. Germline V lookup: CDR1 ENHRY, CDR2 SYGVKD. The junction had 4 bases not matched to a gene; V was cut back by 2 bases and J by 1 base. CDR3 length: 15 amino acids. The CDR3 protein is CAISEKQGESYEQYF. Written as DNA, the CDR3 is TGTGCCATCAGTGAGAAACAGGGGGAGTCCTACGAGCAGTACTTC.

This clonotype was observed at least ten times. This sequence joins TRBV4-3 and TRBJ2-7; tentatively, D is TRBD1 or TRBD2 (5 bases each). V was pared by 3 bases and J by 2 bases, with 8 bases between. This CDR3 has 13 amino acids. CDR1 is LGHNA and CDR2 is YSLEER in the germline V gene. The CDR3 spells CASSQGPTYEQYF. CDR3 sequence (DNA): TGCGCCAGCAGCCAGGGACCGACCTACGAGCAGTACTTC.

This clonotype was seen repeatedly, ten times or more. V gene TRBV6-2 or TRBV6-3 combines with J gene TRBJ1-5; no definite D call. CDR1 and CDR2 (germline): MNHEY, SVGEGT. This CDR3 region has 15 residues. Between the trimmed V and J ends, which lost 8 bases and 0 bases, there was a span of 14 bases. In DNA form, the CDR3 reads TGTGCCAGCGTCGCAGTACGTTATAGCAATCAGCCCCAGCATTTT. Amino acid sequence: CASVAVRYSNQPQHF.

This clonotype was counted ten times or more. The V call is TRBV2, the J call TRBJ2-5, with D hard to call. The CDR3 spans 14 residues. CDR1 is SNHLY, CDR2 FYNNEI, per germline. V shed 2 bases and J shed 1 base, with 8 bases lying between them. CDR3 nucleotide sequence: TGTGCCAGCAGTGAAAGGCAGACCCAAGAGACCCAGTACTTC. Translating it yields CASSERQTQETQYF.

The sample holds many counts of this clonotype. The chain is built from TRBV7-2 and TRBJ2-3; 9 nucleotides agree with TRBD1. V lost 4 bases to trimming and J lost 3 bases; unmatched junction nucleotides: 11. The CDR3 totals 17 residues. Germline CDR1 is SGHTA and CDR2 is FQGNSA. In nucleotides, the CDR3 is TGTGCCAGCAGCTCGGTATGGGACAGGGTGAGGACAGATACGCAGTATTTT. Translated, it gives CASSSVWDRVRTDTQYF.

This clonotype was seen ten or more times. The CDR3 spells CSARGLRMVGNEQYF. CDR3 coding DNA: TGCAGTGCTAGAGGACTCCGGATGGTGGGAAACGAGCAGTACTTC. This chain uses TRBV20-1 with TRBJ2-7; D is uncertain. CDR1 and CDR2 (germline): DFQATT, SNEGSKA (reference sequence). CDR3 length: 15 amino acids. V lost 1 base to trimming and J lost 5 bases, with 18 bases between them.

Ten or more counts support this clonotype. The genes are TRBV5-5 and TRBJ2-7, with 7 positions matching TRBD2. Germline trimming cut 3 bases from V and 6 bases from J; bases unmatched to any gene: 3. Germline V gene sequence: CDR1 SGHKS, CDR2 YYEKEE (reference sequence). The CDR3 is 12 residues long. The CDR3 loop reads CASSWEGSEQYF. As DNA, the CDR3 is TGTGCCAGCAGCTGGGAGGGGAGCGAGCAGTACTTC.

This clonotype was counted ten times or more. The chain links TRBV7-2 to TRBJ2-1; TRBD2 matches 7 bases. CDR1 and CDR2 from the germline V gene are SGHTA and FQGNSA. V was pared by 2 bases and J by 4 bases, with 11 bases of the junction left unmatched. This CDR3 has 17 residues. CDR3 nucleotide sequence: TGTGCCAGCAGCTTAAACCGGGTGGGGGGGAAATACAATGAGCAGTTCTTC. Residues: CASSLNRVGGKYNEQFF.

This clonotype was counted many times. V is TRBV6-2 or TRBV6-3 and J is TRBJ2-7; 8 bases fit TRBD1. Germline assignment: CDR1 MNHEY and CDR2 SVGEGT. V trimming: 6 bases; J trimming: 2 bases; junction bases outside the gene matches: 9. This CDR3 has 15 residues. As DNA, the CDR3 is TGTGCCAGCAGAGGACAGGGACAGGCCCCCTACGAGCAGTACTTC. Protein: CASRGQGQAPYEQYF.

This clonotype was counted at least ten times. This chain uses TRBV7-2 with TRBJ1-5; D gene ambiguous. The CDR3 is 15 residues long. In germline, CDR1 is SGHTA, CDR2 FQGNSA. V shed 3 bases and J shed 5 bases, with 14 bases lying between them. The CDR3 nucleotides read TGTGCCAGCAGCTTCTCGTGGGTTGCCGATCAGCCCCAGCATTTT. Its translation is CASSFSWVADQPQHF.